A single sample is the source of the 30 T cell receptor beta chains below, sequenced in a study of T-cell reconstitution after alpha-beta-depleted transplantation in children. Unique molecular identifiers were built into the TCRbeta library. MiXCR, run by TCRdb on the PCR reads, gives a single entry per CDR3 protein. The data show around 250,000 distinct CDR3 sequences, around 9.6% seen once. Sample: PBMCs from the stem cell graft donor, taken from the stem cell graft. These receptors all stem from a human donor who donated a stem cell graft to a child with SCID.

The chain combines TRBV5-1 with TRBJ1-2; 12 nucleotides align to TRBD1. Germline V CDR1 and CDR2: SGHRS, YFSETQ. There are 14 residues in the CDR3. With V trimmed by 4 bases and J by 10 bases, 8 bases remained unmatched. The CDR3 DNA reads TGCGCCAGCAGCCAGGGACAGGGGGCGCCTCACTACACCTTC. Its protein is CASSQGQGAPHYTF.

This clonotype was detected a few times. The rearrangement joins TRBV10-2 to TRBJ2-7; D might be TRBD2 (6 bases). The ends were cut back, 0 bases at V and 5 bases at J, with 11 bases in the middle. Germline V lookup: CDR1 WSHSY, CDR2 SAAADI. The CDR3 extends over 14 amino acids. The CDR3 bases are TGCGCCAGCAGTGAGTCAGCGGGTTCCGACGAGCAGTACTTC. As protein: CASSESAGSDEQYF.

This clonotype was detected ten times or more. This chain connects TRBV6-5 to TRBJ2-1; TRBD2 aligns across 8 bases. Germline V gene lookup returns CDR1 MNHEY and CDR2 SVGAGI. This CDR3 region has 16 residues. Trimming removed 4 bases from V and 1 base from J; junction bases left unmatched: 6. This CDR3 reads CASSFSRGGSYNEQFF. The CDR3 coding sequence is TGTGCCAGCAGTTTCTCACGGGGGGGATCCTACAATGAGCAGTTCTTC.

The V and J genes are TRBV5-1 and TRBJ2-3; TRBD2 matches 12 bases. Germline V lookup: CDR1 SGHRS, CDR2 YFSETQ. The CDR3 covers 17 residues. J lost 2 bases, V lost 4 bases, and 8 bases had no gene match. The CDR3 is CASSPRTSGTTTDTQYF. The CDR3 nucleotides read TGCGCCAGCAGCCCGAGGACTAGCGGGACCACCACAGATACGCAGTATTTT. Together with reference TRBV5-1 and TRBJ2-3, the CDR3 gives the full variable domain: KAGVTQTPRYLIKTRGQQVTLSCSPISGHRSVSWYQQTPGQGLQFLFEYFSETQRNKGNFPGRFSGRQFSNSRSEMNVSTLELGDSALYLCASSPRTSGTTTDTQYFGPGTRLTVL.

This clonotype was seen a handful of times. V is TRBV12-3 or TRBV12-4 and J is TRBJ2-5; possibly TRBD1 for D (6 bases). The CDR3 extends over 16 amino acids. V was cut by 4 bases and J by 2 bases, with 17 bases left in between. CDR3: CASSSPNRENQETQYF. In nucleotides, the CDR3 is TGTGCCAGCAGTTCCCCAAACAGGGAGAATCAAGAGACCCAGTACTTC.

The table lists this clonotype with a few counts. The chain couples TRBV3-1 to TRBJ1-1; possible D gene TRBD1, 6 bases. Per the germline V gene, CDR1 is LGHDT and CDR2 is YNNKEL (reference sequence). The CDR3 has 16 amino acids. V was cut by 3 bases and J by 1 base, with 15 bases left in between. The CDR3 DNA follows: TGTGCCAGCAGCCAGCTTCGGGGGGGCACGAACACTGAAGCTTTCTTT. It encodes CASSQLRGGTNTEAFF.

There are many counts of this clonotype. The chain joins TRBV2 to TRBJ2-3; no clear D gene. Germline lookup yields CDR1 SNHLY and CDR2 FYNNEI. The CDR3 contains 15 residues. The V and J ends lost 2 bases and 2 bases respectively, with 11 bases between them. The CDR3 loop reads CASSESGLNTDTQYF. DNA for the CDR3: TGTGCCAGCAGTGAATCTGGGCTGAACACAGATACGCAGTATTTT.

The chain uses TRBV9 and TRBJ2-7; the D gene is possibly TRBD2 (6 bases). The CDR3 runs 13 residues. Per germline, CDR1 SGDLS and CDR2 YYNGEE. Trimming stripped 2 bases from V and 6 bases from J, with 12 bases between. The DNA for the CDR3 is TGTGCCAGCAGCGTCAAGCAGGGAGGCGAGCAGTACTTC. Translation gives CASSVKQGGEQYF.

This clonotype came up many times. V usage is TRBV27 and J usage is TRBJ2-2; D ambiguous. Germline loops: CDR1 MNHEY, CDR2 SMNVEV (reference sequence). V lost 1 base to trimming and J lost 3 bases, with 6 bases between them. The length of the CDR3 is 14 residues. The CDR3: CASSLYRHTGELFF. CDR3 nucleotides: TGTGCCAGCAGTTTATACAGACACACCGGGGAGCTGTTTTTT.

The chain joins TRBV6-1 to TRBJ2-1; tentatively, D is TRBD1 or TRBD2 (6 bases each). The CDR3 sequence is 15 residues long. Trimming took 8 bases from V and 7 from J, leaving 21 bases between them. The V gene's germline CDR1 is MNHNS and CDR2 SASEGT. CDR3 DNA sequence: TGTGCCAGCCGCCCAGATGGGGGGCCGATGAATGAGCAGTTCTTC. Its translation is CASRPDGGPMNEQFF.

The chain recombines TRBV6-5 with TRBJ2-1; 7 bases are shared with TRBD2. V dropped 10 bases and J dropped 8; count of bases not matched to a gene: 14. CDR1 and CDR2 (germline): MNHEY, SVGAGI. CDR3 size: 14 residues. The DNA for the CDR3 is TGTGCCACGGGAGGAGCGGGTAGCGGCCATGAGCAGTTCTTC. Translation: CATGGAGSGHEQFF.

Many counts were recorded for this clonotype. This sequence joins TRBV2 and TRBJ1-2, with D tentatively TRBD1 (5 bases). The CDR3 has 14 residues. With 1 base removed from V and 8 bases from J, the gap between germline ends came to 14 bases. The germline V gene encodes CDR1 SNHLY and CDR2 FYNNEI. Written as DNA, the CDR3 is TGTGCCAGCAGTGAAGTTGGTCTAACAGGAGGCTACACCTTC. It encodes CASSEVGLTGGYTF. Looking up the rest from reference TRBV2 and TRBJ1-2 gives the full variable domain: EPEVTQTPSHQVTQMGQEVILRCVPISNHLYFYWYRQILGQKVEFLVSFYNNEISEKSEIFDDQFSVERPDGSNFTLKIRSTKLEDSAMYFCASSEVGLTGGYTFGSGTRLTVV.

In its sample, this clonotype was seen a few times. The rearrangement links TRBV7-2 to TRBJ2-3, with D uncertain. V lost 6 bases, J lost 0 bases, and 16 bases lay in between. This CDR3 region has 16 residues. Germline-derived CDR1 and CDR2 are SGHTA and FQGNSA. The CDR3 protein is CASRKIAGASTDTQYF. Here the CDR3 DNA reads TGTGCCAGCAGGAAAATAGCAGGAGCTAGCACAGATACGCAGTATTTT.

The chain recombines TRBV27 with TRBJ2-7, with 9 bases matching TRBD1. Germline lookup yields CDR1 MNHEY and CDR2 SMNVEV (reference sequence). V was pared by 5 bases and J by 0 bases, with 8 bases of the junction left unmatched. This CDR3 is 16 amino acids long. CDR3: CASSPTGTGTSYEQYF. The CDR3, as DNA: TGTGCCAGCAGTCCCACCGGGACAGGGACCTCCTACGAGCAGTACTTC.

The CDR3 sequence is CSARDQGQGEITGELFF. As DNA, the CDR3 is TGCAGTGCTAGAGATCAAGGACAGGGGGAGATCACCGGGGAGCTGTTTTTT. This chain links TRBV20-1 with TRBJ2-2; 10 bases are shared with TRBD1. With 0 bases clipped from V and 4 bases from J, the junction kept 8 bases outside the gene matches. Germline CDR1 and CDR2: DFQATT and SNEGSKA (reference sequence). This CDR3 comprises 17 residues.

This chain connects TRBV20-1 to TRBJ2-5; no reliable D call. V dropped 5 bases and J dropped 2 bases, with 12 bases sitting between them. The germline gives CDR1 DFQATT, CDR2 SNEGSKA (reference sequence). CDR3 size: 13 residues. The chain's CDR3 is CSASRFSQETQYF. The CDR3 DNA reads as TGCAGTGCTTCCCGGTTCTCGCAAGAGACCCAGTACTTC.

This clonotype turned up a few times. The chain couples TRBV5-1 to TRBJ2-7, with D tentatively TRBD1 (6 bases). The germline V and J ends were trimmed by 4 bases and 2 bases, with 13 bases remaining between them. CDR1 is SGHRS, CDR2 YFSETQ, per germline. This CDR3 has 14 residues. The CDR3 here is CASSHRDGTYEQYF. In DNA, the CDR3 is TGCGCCAGCAGCCACAGGGACGGCACCTACGAGCAGTACTTC.

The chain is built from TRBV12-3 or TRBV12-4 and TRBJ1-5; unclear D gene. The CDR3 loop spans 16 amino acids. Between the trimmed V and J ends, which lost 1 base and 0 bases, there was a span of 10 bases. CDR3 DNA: TGTGCCAGCAGTTTAGAGACACTTAATAGCAATCAGCCCCAGCATTTT. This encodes CASSLETLNSNQPQHF.

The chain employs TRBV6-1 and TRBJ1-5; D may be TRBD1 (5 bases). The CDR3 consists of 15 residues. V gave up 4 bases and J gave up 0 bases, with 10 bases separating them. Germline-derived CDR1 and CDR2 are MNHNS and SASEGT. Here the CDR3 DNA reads TGTGCCAGCAGTGGGGACGTATATAGCAATCAGCCCCAGCATTTT. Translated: CASSGDVYSNQPQHF.

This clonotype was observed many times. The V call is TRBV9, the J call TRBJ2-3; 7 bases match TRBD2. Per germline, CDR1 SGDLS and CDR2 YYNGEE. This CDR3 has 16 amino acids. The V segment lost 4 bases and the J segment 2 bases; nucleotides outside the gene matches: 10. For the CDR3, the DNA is TGTGCCAGCAGCCCCAGTGGGGGGGACCCCACAGATACGCAGTATTTT. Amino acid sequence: CASSPSGGDPTDTQYF.

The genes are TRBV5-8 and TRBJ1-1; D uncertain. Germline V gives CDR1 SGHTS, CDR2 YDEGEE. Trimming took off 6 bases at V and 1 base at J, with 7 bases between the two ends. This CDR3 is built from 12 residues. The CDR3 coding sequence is TGTGCCAGCAACTATCGGAACACTGAAGCTTTCTTT. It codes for CASNYRNTEAFF.

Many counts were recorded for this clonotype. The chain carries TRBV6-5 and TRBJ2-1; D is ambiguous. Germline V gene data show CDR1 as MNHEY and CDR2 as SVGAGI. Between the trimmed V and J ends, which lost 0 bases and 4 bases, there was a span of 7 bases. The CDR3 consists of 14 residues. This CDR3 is CASSYSRVYNEQFF. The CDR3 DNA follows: TGTGCCAGCAGTTACTCGAGAGTTTACAATGAGCAGTTCTTC.

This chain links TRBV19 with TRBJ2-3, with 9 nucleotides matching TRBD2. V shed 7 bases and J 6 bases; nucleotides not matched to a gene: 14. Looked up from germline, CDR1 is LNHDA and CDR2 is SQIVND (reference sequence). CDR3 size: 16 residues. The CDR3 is CASIPHGGGASDTQYF. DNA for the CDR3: TGTGCCAGTATCCCGCACGGCGGGGGGGCATCGGATACGCAGTATTTT.

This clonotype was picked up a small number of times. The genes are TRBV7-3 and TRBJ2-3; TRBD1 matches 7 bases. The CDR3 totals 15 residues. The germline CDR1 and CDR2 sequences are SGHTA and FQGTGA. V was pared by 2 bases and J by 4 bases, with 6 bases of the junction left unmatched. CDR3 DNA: TGTGCCAGCAGCTTAGACAGGGACAGAGCAGATACGCAGTATTTT. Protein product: CASSLDRDRADTQYF. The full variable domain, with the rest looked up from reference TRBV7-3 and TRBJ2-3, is GAGVSQTPSNKVTEKGKYVELRCDPISGHTALYWYRQSLGQGPEFLIYFQGTGAADDSGLPNDRFFAVRPEGSVSTLKIQRTERGDSAVYLCASSLDRDRADTQYFGPGTRLTVL.

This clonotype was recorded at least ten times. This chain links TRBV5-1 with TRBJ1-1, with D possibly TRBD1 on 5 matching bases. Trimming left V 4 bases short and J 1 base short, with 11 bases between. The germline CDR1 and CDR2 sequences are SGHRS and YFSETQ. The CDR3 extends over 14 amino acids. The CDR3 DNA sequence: TGCGCCAGCAGCGCAGGGACGAGGAACACTGAAGCTTTCTTT. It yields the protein CASSAGTRNTEAFF.

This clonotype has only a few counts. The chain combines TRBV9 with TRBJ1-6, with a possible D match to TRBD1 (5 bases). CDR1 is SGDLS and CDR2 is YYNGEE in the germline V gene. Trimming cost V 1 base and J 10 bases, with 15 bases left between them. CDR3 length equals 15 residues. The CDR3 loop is CASSVYGGIGSPLHF. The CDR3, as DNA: TGTGCCAGCAGCGTATATGGGGGGATAGGATCACCCCTCCACTTT.

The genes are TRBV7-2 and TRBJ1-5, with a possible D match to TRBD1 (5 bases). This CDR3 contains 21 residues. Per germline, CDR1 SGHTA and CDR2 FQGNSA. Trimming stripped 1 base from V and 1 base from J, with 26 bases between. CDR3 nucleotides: TGTGCCAGCAGCTTAGGCTATGGGACTCGGGGTCTCCCGTGGAGCAATCAGCCCCAGCATTTT. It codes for CASSLGYGTRGLPWSNQPQHF. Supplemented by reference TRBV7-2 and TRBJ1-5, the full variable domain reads GAGVSQSPSNKVTEKGKDVELRCDPISGHTALYWYRQSLGQGLEFLIYFQGNSAPDKSGLPSDRFSAERTGGSVSTLTIQRTQQEDSAVYLCASSLGYGTRGLPWSNQPQHFGDGTRLSIL.

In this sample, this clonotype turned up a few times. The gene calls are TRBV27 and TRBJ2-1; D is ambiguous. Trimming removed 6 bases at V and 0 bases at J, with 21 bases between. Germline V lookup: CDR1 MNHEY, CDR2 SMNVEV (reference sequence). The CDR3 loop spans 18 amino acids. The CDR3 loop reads CASSEVLKLSSSYNEQFF. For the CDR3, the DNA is TGTGCCAGCAGCGAAGTCCTCAAACTGTCGAGCTCCTACAATGAGCAGTTCTTC.

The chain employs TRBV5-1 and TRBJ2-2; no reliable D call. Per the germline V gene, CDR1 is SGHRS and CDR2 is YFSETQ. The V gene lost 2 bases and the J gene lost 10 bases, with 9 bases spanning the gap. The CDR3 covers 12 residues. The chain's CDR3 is CASSFSSEELFF. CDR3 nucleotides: TGCGCCAGCAGCTTCAGTTCAGAGGAGCTGTTTTTT.

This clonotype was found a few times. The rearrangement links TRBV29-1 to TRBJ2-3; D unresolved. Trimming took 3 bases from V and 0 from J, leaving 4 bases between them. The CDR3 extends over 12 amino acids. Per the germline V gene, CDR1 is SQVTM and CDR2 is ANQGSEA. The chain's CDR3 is CSVEQSTDTQYF. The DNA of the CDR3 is TGCAGCGTTGAGCAGAGCACAGATACGCAGTATTTT.